This T cell receptor (beta chain) was documented in a study of beta chain features in type 1 diabetes. Study findings and constraints: Type 1 diabetes patients showed a moderate but significant shortening of TCRB CDR3s in all four CD4+ subsets.

As every portion of the isolated RNA was reverse transcribed, the sequencing read expressed TCRB transcripts. Only in-frame clones appear in the TCRdb table, and some are missing; sequencing was by immunoSEQ multiplex PCR. The sample has some 280,000 clones, approximately 15% seen once; the top ten hold 0.015% to 0.02%. The V gene's germline CDR1 is SGHNT and CDR2 YYREEE (reference sequence). Trimming took 1 base from V and 1 from J, leaving 8 bases between them. The CDR3 totals 14 residues. For this clone: Its antigen is unknown.

The TCR was taken from a man aged 30 to 45 with type 1 diabetes. Sequencing was carried out using naive CD4+ T cells from blood. V and J are TRBV5-4 and TRBJ1-1; D is unresolved. The CDR3 nucleotides read TGTGCCAGCAGCTTGAAAGCACCGAACACTGAAGCTTTCTTT. Amino acid sequence: CASSLKAPNTEAFF.